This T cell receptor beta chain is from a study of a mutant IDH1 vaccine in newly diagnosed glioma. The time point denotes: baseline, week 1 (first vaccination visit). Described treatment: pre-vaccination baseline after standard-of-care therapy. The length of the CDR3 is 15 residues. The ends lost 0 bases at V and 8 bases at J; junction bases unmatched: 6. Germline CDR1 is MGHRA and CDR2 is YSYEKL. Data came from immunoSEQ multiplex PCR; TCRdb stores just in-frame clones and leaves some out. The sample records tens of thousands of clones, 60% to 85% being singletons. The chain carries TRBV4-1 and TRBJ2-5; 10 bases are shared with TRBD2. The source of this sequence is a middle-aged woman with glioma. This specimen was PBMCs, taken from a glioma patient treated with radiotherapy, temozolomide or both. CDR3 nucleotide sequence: TGCGCCAGCAGCCAAGATTTCGCTAGCGGGGGTACCCAGTACTTC. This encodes CASSQDFASGGTQYF.